These 26 T cell receptor beta chains were all obtained from the same sample, sequenced in a study of T cell repertoires in cytomegalovirus infection (dated by TCRdb to between 2019 and 2020). Sequencer: Illumina HiSeq 1500. The raw public data were reprocessed by TCRdb itself: fastp quality trimming at Q25, MiXCR clonotype calling, in-frame beta chains only. Each CDR3 protein appears once, grouped with its most common genes and DNA. For this sample the table gives about 320,000 distinct CDR3 sequences, of which roughly 9.5% were detected only once. The ten most abundant clones make up 3.5% to 4.5% of the sample. Source material: PBMCs. Receptor source: a human donor in good health (CMV status not recorded). Some clones in this sample may be carry-over from other donors' samples.

This clonotype appeared many times. This rearrangement joins TRBV20-1 to TRBJ2-7, with 7 nucleotides matching TRBD2. Trimming took 5 bases from V and 2 from J; bases not matched to a gene: 3. The germline V gene has CDR1 DFQATT and CDR2 SNEGSKA (reference sequence). There are 12 residues in the CDR3. The CDR3 coding sequence is TGCAGTGCTGGACTAGTCCCCTACGAGCAGTACTTC. This encodes CSAGLVPYEQYF.

This clonotype was picked up a small number of times. V usage is TRBV6-1 and J usage is TRBJ2-7, with a possible D match to TRBD2 (5 bases). The V end lost 2 bases, the J end lost 0 bases, and 11 bases lay between the germline ends. This CDR3 spans 15 amino acids. CDR1 is MNHNS and CDR2 is SASEGT in the germline V gene. CDR3 nucleotides: TGTGCCAGCAGTGAATGGTTTGGGAGCTCCTACGAGCAGTACTTC. Its protein is CASSEWFGSSYEQYF.

This clonotype was observed at least ten times. This chain uses TRBV7-2 with TRBJ1-2; D possibly corresponds to TRBD1 (6 bases). The CDR3 has 18 amino acids. Trimming left V 5 bases short and J 0 bases short, with 22 bases between. From germline, CDR1 is SGHTA and CDR2 FQGNSA. The CDR3 DNA sequence: TGTGCCAGCAGCCCAAGGGCCGAGACAGGCCCCACTAACTATGGCTACACCTTC. The encoded protein is CASSPRAETGPTNYGYTF.

This clonotype was detected many times. The chain is built from TRBV7-2 and TRBJ1-3; D is undetermined. V shed 5 bases and J shed 0 bases, with 14 bases lying between them. Germline assignment: CDR1 SGHTA and CDR2 FQGNSA. The CDR3 is 16 amino acids. This CDR3 reads CASSPSRTVSGNTIYF. As DNA, the CDR3 is TGTGCCAGCAGCCCGAGCCGGACGGTCTCTGGAAACACCATATATTTT.

This clonotype was seen ten or more times. The V call is TRBV7-6, the J call TRBJ1-5; no reliable D call. The CDR3 consists of 13 residues. The V end was cut by 3 bases, the J end by 3 bases, with 6 bases between. The germline gives CDR1 SGHVS, CDR2 FNYEAQ. CDR3 amino acids: CASSLEPNQPQHF. The CDR3 bases are TGTGCCAGCAGCTTGGAGCCCAATCAGCCCCAGCATTTT.

The chain employs TRBV12-5 and TRBJ2-1; D possibly corresponds to TRBD2 (6 bases). The CDR3 is 13 amino acids. In germline, CDR1 is LGHNT, CDR2 FRNRAP. The V and J ends lost 9 bases and 6 bases respectively, with 15 bases between them. As DNA, the CDR3 is TGTGCTAGCTCGAGCGGGTCGGCCAATGAGCAGTTCTTC. Protein: CASSSGSANEQFF.

Ten or more counts support this clonotype. V gene TRBV7-2 combines with J gene TRBJ1-1, with D perhaps matching TRBD1 (5 bases). The CDR3 is 17 residues long. Trimming shortened V by 4 bases and J by 2 bases, and 20 bases separated the two germline ends. Germline loops: CDR1 SGHTA, CDR2 FQGNSA. The CDR3 DNA is TGTGCCAGCAGCTCACCCCCAGGGCGGGTAGGTAACACTGAAGCTTTCTTT. Its translation: CASSSPPGRVGNTEAFF.

This clonotype showed up just a few times. The V and J genes are TRBV20-1 and TRBJ1-4; D is undetermined. CDR1 and CDR2 (germline): DFQATT, SNEGSKA (reference sequence). Deletions cut 6 bases from V and 7 bases from J, with 15 bases between. The CDR3 totals 13 residues. The CDR3: CSALLVRGEKLFF. In DNA, the CDR3 is TGCAGTGCGCTACTGGTCCGGGGTGAAAAACTGTTTTTT.

To note about this clonotype: A much larger clone sits a single nucleotide away, making a read error possible. The CDR3 here is CASSSHGDTNEKLFF. As DNA, the CDR3 is TGTGCCAGCAGTTCCCACGGGGACACTAATGAAAAACTGTTTTTT. This chain joins TRBV7-2 and TRBJ1-4; D might be TRBD1 (5 bases). In germline, CDR1 is SGHTA, CDR2 FQGNSA. The CDR3 runs 15 residues. Trimming shortened V by 6 bases and J by 2 bases, and 13 bases separated the two germline ends.

This clonotype was detected a few times. The rearrangement uses TRBV18 and TRBJ2-7; perhaps TRBD1 as D (5 bases). The germline V and J ends were trimmed by 0 bases and 1 base, with 10 bases remaining between them. The CDR3 is 15 amino acids. Germline V lookup: CDR1 KGHSH, CDR2 LQKENI. In DNA, the CDR3 is TGTGCCAGCTCACCACCCTCCAGGGTTTCCTACGAGCAGTACTTC. This codes for CASSPPSRVSYEQYF.

V gene TRBV29-1 combines with J gene TRBJ2-7; D tentatively fits TRBD1 or TRBD2 (7 bases each). CDR3 size: 13 residues. V dropped 7 bases and J dropped 3 bases, with 16 bases sitting between them. Germline assignment: CDR1 SQVTM and CDR2 ANQGSEA. Written as DNA, the CDR3 is TGCAGCGCAGGGGGAGGGAGTATCTACGAGCAGTACTTC. Its translation: CSAGGGSIYEQYF.

With respect to this clonotype: At one of its ends the junction is not consistent with the germline gene, which may arise from a read error. The V and J genes are TRBV15 and TRBJ2-5, with D perhaps matching TRBD2 (5 bases). The CDR3 is 14 amino acids. The V gene's germline CDR1 is LNHNV and CDR2 YYDKDF (reference sequence). CDR3 in amino acids: CAISRDTGEETQYF. Written as DNA, the CDR3 is TGTGCCATCAGCAGAGATACCGGGGAAGAGACCCAGTACTTC.

A few counts support this clonotype. The V call is TRBV6-2 or TRBV6-3, the J call TRBJ2-7; D is possibly TRBD1 (6 bases). The CDR3 has 14 residues. Germline assignment: CDR1 MNHEY and CDR2 SVGEGT. Trimming removed 2 bases from V and 6 bases from J, with 14 bases in between. The DNA of the CDR3 is TGTGCCAGCAGTTACGGGGGCGCGGGTTCCGAGCAGTACTTC. Encoded protein: CASSYGGAGSEQYF.

On this clonotype: This may stem from a read error, because a much larger clone lies one nucleotide away. The CDR3 DNA sequence: TGTGCCGGCAGTTTAGGGCAGGGGCCCTATGGCTACACCTTC. Translation: CAGSLGQGPYGYTF. The chain combines TRBV12-3 or TRBV12-4 with TRBJ1-2; D is possibly TRBD1 (6 bases). CDR3 length equals 14 residues.

There are many counts of this clonotype. The chain's CDR3 is CASSSRQGAYEQYF. The CDR3 coding sequence is TGTGCCAGCAGCTCACGACAGGGGGCCTACGAGCAGTACTTC. The rearrangement links TRBV7-2 to TRBJ2-7, with 9 bases identical to TRBD1. The V segment lost 4 bases and the J segment 2 bases; nucleotides outside the gene matches: 3. The CDR3 extends over 14 amino acids. Germline V lookup: CDR1 SGHTA, CDR2 FQGNSA. The whole variable domain, remainder taken from reference TRBV7-2 and TRBJ2-7, is GAGVSQSPSNKVTEKGKDVELRCDPISGHTALYWYRQSLGQGLEFLIYFQGNSAPDKSGLPSDRFSAERTGGSVSTLTIQRTQQEDSAVYLCASSSRQGAYEQYFGPGTRLTVT.

J is TRBJ1-3 and V is TRBV2; a possible D gene is TRBD1 (5 bases). V shed 5 bases and J shed 1 base, with 12 bases lying between them. This CDR3 contains 15 residues. Germline CDR1 reads SNHLY; CDR2 reads FYNNEI. As DNA, the CDR3 is TGTGCCAGCAGTTCCAGGGCCCGATCTGGAAACACCATATATTTT. This translates into CASSSRARSGNTIYF.

In its sample, this clonotype was seen a few times. The CDR3 sequence: CSAREPKTNEQFF. In nucleotides, the CDR3 is TGCAGTGCTAGAGAACCCAAGACTAATGAGCAGTTCTTC. This sequence joins TRBV20-1 and TRBJ2-1; D gene uncertain. In germline, CDR1 is DFQATT, CDR2 SNEGSKA (reference sequence). This CDR3 spans 13 amino acids. The ends were cut back, 0 bases at V and 7 bases at J, with 10 bases in the middle.

This clonotype has only a few counts. This rearrangement joins TRBV6-1 to TRBJ1-4; the D is unclear. Germline values: CDR1 MNHNS, CDR2 SASEGT. Between the trimmed V and J ends, which lost 3 bases and 13 bases, there was a span of 9 bases. The CDR3 has 11 residues. The CDR3 nucleotides are TGTGCCAGCAGTGACAGGTTGAGACTGTTTTTT. As protein: CASSDRLRLFF.

This clonotype was counted many times. The chain carries TRBV12-5 and TRBJ2-1; 7 nucleotides match TRBD2. J gave up 5 bases and V 0 bases, and 19 bases lay outside the gene matches. CDR1 and CDR2 (germline): LGHNT, FRNRAP. The CDR3 runs 20 residues. The CDR3 region has the DNA TGTGCTAGTGGTTTGGTAAATTGGGCGGGAGATAGTTTGCGGCACAATGAGCAGTTCTTC. Translation gives CASGLVNWAGDSLRHNEQFF.

This clonotype was seen more than once but under ten times. The chain has TRBV7-8 and TRBJ1-2; 7 positions agree with TRBD1. The CDR3 has 14 amino acids. The junction had 6 bases not matched to a gene; V was cut back by 4 bases and J by 4 bases. CDR1 is SGHVS and CDR2 is FQNEAQ in the germline V gene. The CDR3 DNA reads TGTGCCAGCAGCTCACCGGGACAGCTCTATGGCTACACCTTC. This codes for CASSSPGQLYGYTF.

A few counts support this clonotype. The rearrangement links TRBV15 to TRBJ2-7, with D perhaps given as TRBD1 or TRBD2 (5 bases each). Germline loops: CDR1 LNHNV, CDR2 YYDKDF (reference sequence). There are 13 residues in the CDR3. V lost 1 base and J 4 bases, leaving 8 bases between the germline ends. The CDR3: CATSRGWGYEQYF. The DNA for the CDR3 is TGTGCCACCAGCAGAGGTTGGGGGTACGAGCAGTACTTC. Complete variable domain (other parts from reference TRBV15 and TRBJ2-7): DAMVIQNPRYQVTQFGKPVTLSCSQTLNHNVMYWYQQKSSQAPKLLFHYYDKDFNNEADTPDNFQSRRPNTSFCFLDIRSPGLGDTAMYLCATSRGWGYEQYFGPGTRLTVT.

The genes are TRBV7-9 and TRBJ1-1, with TRBD1 identical over 9 bases. The V gene end was trimmed by 1 base and the J gene end by 7 bases; junction bases not matched to a gene: 4. CDR3 size: 14 residues. Germline CDR1 SEHNR, CDR2 FQNEAQ (reference sequence). Here the CDR3 reads CASSLGTGVDEAFF. CDR3 nucleotides: TGTGCCAGCAGCTTAGGGACAGGGGTCGATGAAGCTTTCTTT.

The gene calls are TRBV12-5 and TRBJ2-5; D remains unclear. CDR1 LGHNT and CDR2 FRNRAP come from the germline V gene. V lost 2 bases and J 10 bases, leaving 17 bases between the germline ends. This CDR3 contains 14 residues. The DNA of the CDR3 is TGTGCTAGTGGTTTGACTGTCGGCGATGGTGTCCAGTACTTC. As protein: CASGLTVGDGVQYF.

In its sample, this clonotype was seen a few times. This chain connects TRBV4-3 to TRBJ2-3, with TRBD2 matching over 9 bases. CDR1 and CDR2 from the germline V gene are LGHNA and YSLEER. Germline trimming cut 0 bases from V and 0 bases from J; bases unmatched to any gene: 7. The CDR3 loop spans 18 amino acids. In DNA form, the CDR3 reads TGCGCCAGCAGCCAAGAGCAGGCTAGCGGGGCTAGCACAGATACGCAGTATTTT. It yields the protein CASSQEQASGASTDTQYF.

In its sample, this clonotype was seen a few times. V usage is TRBV20-1 and J usage is TRBJ2-5, with 7 bases fitting TRBD2. The trim removed 2 bases at V and 1 base at J, leaving 7 bases unmatched. The CDR3 runs 15 residues. Germline V CDR1 and CDR2: DFQATT, SNEGSKA (reference sequence). The CDR3 sequence: CSARPPGGPQETQYF. The CDR3 DNA sequence: TGCAGTGCTAGACCCCCGGGAGGCCCCCAAGAGACCCAGTACTTC.

This clonotype was seen only a few times. This chain joins TRBV10-3 and TRBJ2-3, with TRBD2 matching over 8 bases. CDR3 length: 15 amino acids. The germline V gene has CDR1 ENHRY and CDR2 SYGVKD. V was clipped by 3 bases and J by 2 bases; unmatched bases: 4. The CDR3 DNA reads TGTGCCATCAGTGACGGGGGGGGTGCCACAGATACGCAGTATTTT. Translating it yields CAISDGGGATDTQYF.